This T cell receptor (beta chain) was profiled in a study of identical twins. TCRdb redid the calling of the 5' RACE reads with MiXCR, one entry per CDR3 protein. The sample has 450,000 or so distinct CDR3 sequences, approximately 15% seen once; the top ten hold approximately 0.52%. This clonotype was found a few times. The same specimen was also included in a second study, on yellow fever vaccine responses in identical twins.

The sequence derives from a woman between 18 and 29 years old in good health. Sequenced input: CD4+ T cells sorted from blood.

CDR3 nucleotides: TGTGCCAGTAGTATAGTTTTGGTGGAGACCCAGTACTTC. This translates into CASSIVLVETQYF. The rearrangement uses TRBV19 and TRBJ2-5; D gene unclear. Per germline, CDR1 LNHDA and CDR2 SQIVND (reference sequence). V was cut by 1 base and J by 5 bases, with 8 bases left in between. This CDR3 has 13 amino acids.